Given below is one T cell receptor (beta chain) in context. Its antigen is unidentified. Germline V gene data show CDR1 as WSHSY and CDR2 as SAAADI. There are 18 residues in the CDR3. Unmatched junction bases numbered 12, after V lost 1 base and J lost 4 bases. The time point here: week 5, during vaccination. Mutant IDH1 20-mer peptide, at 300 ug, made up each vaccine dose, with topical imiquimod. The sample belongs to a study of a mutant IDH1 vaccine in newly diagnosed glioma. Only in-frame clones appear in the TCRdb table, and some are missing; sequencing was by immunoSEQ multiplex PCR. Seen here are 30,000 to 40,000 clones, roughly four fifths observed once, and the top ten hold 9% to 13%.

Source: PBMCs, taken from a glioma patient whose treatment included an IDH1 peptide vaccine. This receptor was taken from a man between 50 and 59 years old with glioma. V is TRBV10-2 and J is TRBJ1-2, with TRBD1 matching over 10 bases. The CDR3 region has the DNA TGCGCCAGCAGTGAGTATGGGGGACAGGGGTACATTTTCTATGGCTACACCTTC. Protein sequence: CASSEYGGQGYIFYGYTF.